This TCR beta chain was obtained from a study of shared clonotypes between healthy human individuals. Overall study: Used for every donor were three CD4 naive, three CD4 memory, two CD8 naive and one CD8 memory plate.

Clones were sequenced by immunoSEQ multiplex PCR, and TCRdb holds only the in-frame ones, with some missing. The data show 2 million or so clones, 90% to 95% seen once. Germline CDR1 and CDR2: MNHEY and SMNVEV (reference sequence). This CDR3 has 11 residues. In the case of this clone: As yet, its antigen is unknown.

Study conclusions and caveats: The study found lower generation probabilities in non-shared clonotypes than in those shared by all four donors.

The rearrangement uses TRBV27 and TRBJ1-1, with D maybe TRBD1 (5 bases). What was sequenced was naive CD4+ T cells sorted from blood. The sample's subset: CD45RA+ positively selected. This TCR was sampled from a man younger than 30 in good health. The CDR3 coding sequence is TGTGTAGCCGCGAGGGGCACTGAAGCTTTCTTT. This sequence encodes CVAARGTEAFF.